Listed below are T cell receptor beta chains from one sample, sequenced in a study of CD8 T cells in ankylosing spondylitis. TCRdb re-called the 5' RACE reads through MiXCR, storing one row per CDR3 protein. Among roughly 190,000 distinct CDR3 sequences listed, roughly 13% were seen once. Source material: blood, either unsorted or a sorted T cell fraction (not recorded which). Every receptor here comes from a male donor with ankylosing spondylitis or in good health (not recorded which). CDR3s include the opening cysteine and the closing phenylalanine or tryptophan. A D gene is named only where the DNA matches it firmly. Clone sizes are given selectively: once, few, many, or a class where the clone is expanded.

v_call: TRBV7-2; clone_size: .; d_call: TRBD2; j_call: TRBJ2-7; cdr3_nt: TGTGCCAGCAGCTTTATTAGCGGGATATACGAGCAGTACTTC; cdr3_aa: CASSFISGIYEQYF
v_call: TRBV10-3; clone_size: few; d_call: TRBD2; j_call: TRBJ2-2; cdr3_nt: TGTGCCATCAGTGAGCCGGGGGGGCGGGAGCCGAACACCGGGGAGCTGTTTTTT; cdr3_aa: CAISEPGGREPNTGELFF
v_call: TRBV29-1; clone_size: .; d_call: .; j_call: TRBJ1-2; cdr3_nt: TGCAGCGTTGACTGGGAAAACGGCTACACCTTC; cdr3_aa: CSVDWENGYTF
v_call: TRBV19; clone_size: few; d_call: .; j_call: TRBJ1-2; cdr3_nt: TGTGCCAGTACCCCTGGAGAGATCTATGGCTACACCTTC; cdr3_aa: CASTPGEIYGYTF
v_call: TRBV27; clone_size: few; d_call: .; j_call: TRBJ2-7; cdr3_nt: TGTGCCAGCAGTCAACACAGGCCTCGGGCCTCCTACGAGCAGTACTTC; cdr3_aa: CASSQHRPRASYEQYF
v_call: TRBV27; clone_size: few; d_call: TRBD1; j_call: TRBJ2-6; cdr3_nt: TGTGCCAGCAGCGGACAGGGCTCTGGGGCCAACGTCCTGACTTTC; cdr3_aa: CASSGQGSGANVLTF
v_call: TRBV2; clone_size: few; d_call: TRBD2; j_call: TRBJ2-1; cdr3_nt: TGTGCCAGCAGTGGGTTTGTCCGTGTTTGGACTAGCGGGTACCTTCCCTACAATGAGCAGTTCTTC; cdr3_aa: CASSGFVRVWTSGYLPYNEQFF
v_call: TRBV12-3/TRBV12-4; clone_size: many; d_call: TRBD2; j_call: TRBJ2-3; cdr3_nt: TGTGCCAGCAGCCGGGGGGGAAGCACAGATACGCAGTATTTT; cdr3_aa: CASSRGGSTDTQYF
v_call: TRBV20-1; clone_size: few; d_call: .; j_call: TRBJ2-1; cdr3_nt: TGCAGTGCTTCGGGGGCGGGGCGGGATTCGGGTATCCACAATGAGCAGTTCTTC; cdr3_aa: CSASGAGRDSGIHNEQFF
v_call: TRBV30; clone_size: few; d_call: TRBD1; j_call: TRBJ2-3; cdr3_nt: TGTGCCTGGGATTTGGGACAGGGTTGGAATACGCAGTATTTT; cdr3_aa: CAWDLGQGWNTQYF
v_call: TRBV14; clone_size: many; d_call: .; j_call: TRBJ1-4; cdr3_nt: TGTGCCAGCAGCCAAGACTTACGGGAAAAACTGTTTTTT; cdr3_aa: CASSQDLREKLFF
v_call: TRBV20-1; clone_size: .; d_call: .; j_call: TRBJ2-2; cdr3_nt: TGCAGTCCACGGGGAGGAACCGGGGAGCTGTTTTTT; cdr3_aa: CSPRGGTGELFF
v_call: TRBV15; clone_size: .; d_call: .; j_call: TRBJ2-7; cdr3_nt: TGTGCCACCGGGCCGACCCCTTACGAGCAGTACTTC; cdr3_aa: CATGPTPYEQYF
v_call: TRBV6-5; clone_size: few; d_call: .; j_call: TRBJ2-1; cdr3_nt: TGTGCCAGCAGATCATTCACCGGTGAGCAGTTCTTC; cdr3_aa: CASRSFTGEQFF
v_call: TRBV27; clone_size: .; d_call: TRBD1; j_call: TRBJ2-2; cdr3_nt: TGTGCCAGCAGTTATTACCCCGGGACAGGGGGGGTCACCGGGGAGCTGTTTTTT; cdr3_aa: CASSYYPGTGGVTGELFF
v_call: TRBV20-1; clone_size: .; d_call: .; j_call: TRBJ2-7; cdr3_nt: TGCAGTGCTAGAGAATGGAACAGGGCGTCCTACGAGCAGTACTTC; cdr3_aa: CSAREWNRASYEQYF
v_call: TRBV18; clone_size: .; d_call: .; j_call: TRBJ1-1; cdr3_nt: TGTGCCAGCTCACCGAGTGGGTATCCGAACACTGAAGCTTTCTTT; cdr3_aa: CASSPSGYPNTEAFF
v_call: TRBV5-1; clone_size: many; d_call: .; j_call: TRBJ2-7; cdr3_nt: TGCGCCAGCAGCTTGGAACAGGGTTATACCTCCTACGAGCAGTACTTC; cdr3_aa: CASSLEQGYTSYEQYF
v_call: TRBV4-2; clone_size: .; d_call: .; j_call: TRBJ2-7; cdr3_nt: TGTGCCAGCAGCCAAGAAAGGGGCCCACCCTACGAGCAGTACTTC; cdr3_aa: CASSQERGPPYEQYF
v_call: TRBV6-5; clone_size: .; d_call: .; j_call: TRBJ2-3; cdr3_nt: TGTGCCAGCAGTTATCGGGTTGGTGGGGGCACAGATACGCAGTATTTT; cdr3_aa: CASSYRVGGGTDTQYF
v_call: TRBV4-1; clone_size: few; d_call: TRBD1; j_call: TRBJ2-7; cdr3_nt: TGCGCCAGCAGCCAGCTAGAAGGACAGGGCGCCTACGAGCAGTACTTC; cdr3_aa: CASSQLEGQGAYEQYF
v_call: TRBV20-1; clone_size: once; d_call: TRBD2; j_call: TRBJ2-7; cdr3_nt: TGCAGTGCCCCCCCGGGGACTAGCGACTCCTACGAGCAGTACTTC; cdr3_aa: CSAPPGTSDSYEQYF
v_call: TRBV5-6; clone_size: .; d_call: .; j_call: TRBJ2-7; cdr3_nt: TGTGCCAGCAGCTTGAACAGTGGAGAGCAGTACTTC; cdr3_aa: CASSLNSGEQYF
v_call: TRBV19; clone_size: .; d_call: .; j_call: TRBJ1-2; cdr3_nt: TGTGCCAGCCGACAGAACTATGGCTACACCTTC; cdr3_aa: CASRQNYGYTF
v_call: TRBV4-1; clone_size: .; d_call: .; j_call: TRBJ2-1; cdr3_nt: TGCGCCAGCAGCCAAGACGGTTTTGAGCAGTTCTTC; cdr3_aa: CASSQDGFEQFF
v_call: TRBV6-1; clone_size: few; d_call: .; j_call: TRBJ2-1; cdr3_nt: TGTGCCAGCGGTACATCTCTAGTTAACAATGAGCAGTTCTTC; cdr3_aa: CASGTSLVNNEQFF
v_call: TRBV25-1; clone_size: few; d_call: TRBD2; j_call: TRBJ2-1; cdr3_nt: TGTGCCAGCAGTGAATCGGAGTGGCTAGCGGGAGGATGGAATGAGCAGTTCTTC; cdr3_aa: CASSESEWLAGGWNEQFF
v_call: TRBV5-1; clone_size: few; d_call: TRBD1; j_call: TRBJ2-7; cdr3_nt: TGCGCCAGCAGCCTGACAGGGTACACCTACGAGCAGTACTTC; cdr3_aa: CASSLTGYTYEQYF
v_call: TRBV6-5; clone_size: .; d_call: .; j_call: TRBJ1-1; cdr3_nt: TGTGCCAGCAGTTACTCGGGGGGGCTGTACACTGAAGCTTTCTTT; cdr3_aa: CASSYSGGLYTEAFF
v_call: TRBV29-1; clone_size: .; d_call: .; j_call: TRBJ2-7; cdr3_nt: TGCAGCGTTAGTGACAGCTCCTACGAGCAGTACTTC; cdr3_aa: CSVSDSSYEQYF
v_call: TRBV7-9; clone_size: few; d_call: .; j_call: TRBJ2-7; cdr3_nt: TGTGCCAGCAGCCCGGTTGACACCTACGAGCAGTACTTC; cdr3_aa: CASSPVDTYEQYF
v_call: TRBV9; clone_size: few; d_call: TRBD1; j_call: TRBJ2-7; cdr3_nt: TGTGCCAGCAGCCCCAGACAGGGTGGATCCCCTTACGAGCAGTACTTC; cdr3_aa: CASSPRQGGSPYEQYF
v_call: TRBV5-1; clone_size: many; d_call: .; j_call: TRBJ2-1; cdr3_nt: TGCGCCAGCAGCTTGGAGGCTAGCGTCTACAATGAGCAGTTCTTC; cdr3_aa: CASSLEASVYNEQFF
v_call: TRBV5-6; clone_size: .; d_call: .; j_call: TRBJ1-1; cdr3_nt: TGTGCCAGCAAAAACGTGGGGGGCTCGGACACTGAAGCTTTCTTT; cdr3_aa: CASKNVGGSDTEAFF
v_call: TRBV4-1; clone_size: many; d_call: .; j_call: TRBJ2-3; cdr3_nt: TGCGCCAGCAGCCGAGCTACCAGCACAGATACGCAGTATTTT; cdr3_aa: CASSRATSTDTQYF
v_call: TRBV7-9; clone_size: few; d_call: .; j_call: TRBJ2-5; cdr3_nt: TGTGCCAGCAGCCCTACCAGGGGAGGGGCCCAGTACTTC; cdr3_aa: CASSPTRGGAQYF
v_call: TRBV27; clone_size: many; d_call: TRBD2; j_call: TRBJ2-5; cdr3_nt: TGTGCCAGCAGCCCAGGGACTAGCGGGAGAGAGACCCAGTACTTC; cdr3_aa: CASSPGTSGRETQYF
v_call: TRBV20-1; clone_size: many; d_call: TRBD1; j_call: TRBJ2-3; cdr3_nt: TGCAGTGCTAGAGATGGGACAGGGGAAGATACGCAGTATTTT; cdr3_aa: CSARDGTGEDTQYF
v_call: TRBV12-3/TRBV12-4; clone_size: .; d_call: .; j_call: TRBJ2-1; cdr3_nt: TGTGCCAGCATCTCCATGGGGGCCAATGAGCAGTTCTTC; cdr3_aa: CASISMGANEQFF
v_call: TRBV12-3/TRBV12-4; clone_size: many; d_call: .; j_call: TRBJ2-2; cdr3_nt: TGTGCCAGCAGTTTGGGGGCGCGGACCGGGGAGCTGTTTTTT; cdr3_aa: CASSLGARTGELFF
v_call: TRBV9; clone_size: .; d_call: TRBD2; j_call: TRBJ2-2; cdr3_nt: TGTGCCAGCAGCGTAGGAGGACTAGCGGGCCACACCGGGGAGCTGTTTTTT; cdr3_aa: CASSVGGLAGHTGELFF
v_call: TRBV9; clone_size: .; d_call: .; j_call: TRBJ1-5; cdr3_nt: TGTGCCAGCAGCGTGGGGGGATTCGATCAGCCCCAGCATTTT; cdr3_aa: CASSVGGFDQPQHF
v_call: TRBV11-1; clone_size: few; d_call: TRBD2; j_call: TRBJ2-3; cdr3_nt: TGTGCCAGCACCCTTAGCGGGGGGGCGGATACGCAGTATTTT; cdr3_aa: CASTLSGGADTQYF
v_call: TRBV6-1; clone_size: few; d_call: .; j_call: TRBJ2-3; cdr3_nt: TGTGCCAGCAGTCCCCTTGAATTAACAGGGAGAGATACGCAGTATTTT; cdr3_aa: CASSPLELTGRDTQYF
v_call: TRBV27; clone_size: .; d_call: TRBD2; j_call: TRBJ2-1; cdr3_nt: TGTGCCAGCATCTCGGGGGCACTAGCGGGAGGTAGAAATGAGCAGTTCTTC; cdr3_aa: CASISGALAGGRNEQFF
v_call: TRBV20-1; clone_size: few; d_call: .; j_call: TRBJ1-2; cdr3_nt: TGCAGTGCTTTAAGGGGGGAGTTCGACTATGGCTACACCTTC; cdr3_aa: CSALRGEFDYGYTF
v_call: TRBV14; clone_size: .; d_call: TRBD1; j_call: TRBJ2-7; cdr3_nt: TGTGCCAGCAGCTCCTCGGGAACGACAGGGCCCGAGCAGTACTTC; cdr3_aa: CASSSSGTTGPEQYF
v_call: TRBV27; clone_size: few; d_call: .; j_call: TRBJ2-1; cdr3_nt: TGTGCCAGCAGTTTAGGAGCGGCGGGCTCCTACAATGAGCAGTTCTTC; cdr3_aa: CASSLGAAGSYNEQFF
v_call: TRBV5-4; clone_size: .; d_call: .; j_call: TRBJ2-2; cdr3_nt: TGTGCCAGCAGCTCTAACAGGGTAACCGGGGAGCTGTTTTTT; cdr3_aa: CASSSNRVTGELFF
v_call: TRBV7-9; clone_size: .; d_call: .; j_call: TRBJ2-1; cdr3_nt: TGTGCCAGCAGCTTATTAGGGGGGGCTAACGATGAGCAGTTCTTC; cdr3_aa: CASSLLGGANDEQFF